This T cell receptor beta chain was obtained from a study of blood T cell repertoires in COVID-19. V dropped 7 bases and J dropped 5; count of bases not matched to a gene: 6. The CDR3 has 12 amino acids. Germline CDR1 is SQVTM and CDR2 is ANQGSEA. In the original analysis: Researchers report that nucleated cell counts were estimated from reference gene primer amplification. Profiled with immunoSEQ multiplex PCR; TCRdb holds only in-frame clones, not every one. V and J calls and clone size follow that table, whereas D and trimming were derived from the DNA. Of 210,000 or so clones listed, 80% to 90% are singletons.

This chain connects TRBV29-1 to TRBJ2-7; 9 nucleotides agree with TRBD1. This clonotype was obtained from a woman at least 80 years old with acute or convalescent COVID-19. Material: peripheral blood. The CDR3 protein is CSAGTGYHEQYF. CDR3 DNA sequence: TGCAGCGCCGGGACAGGGTACCACGAGCAGTACTTC.